Below are 3 T cell receptor beta chains sequenced from a single sample in a study of shared clonotypes between healthy human individuals. Assay used: immunoSEQ multiplex PCR; TCRdb lists only in-frame clones, some missing. This sample carries almost 750,000 clones, 72% of them seen once, and the ten largest clones take approximately 1.7%. Sequenced input: memory CD4+ T cells sorted from blood. This sample's subset: CD45RA-negative fraction. These receptors were obtained from a woman younger than 45 in good health.

The chain is built from TRBV7-8 and TRBJ2-2, with TRBD1 as a possible D gene (6 bases). V was clipped by 2 bases and J by 7 bases, with 11 bases between them. Germline lookup yields CDR1 SGHVS and CDR2 FQNEAQ. This CDR3 is built from 14 residues. In DNA, the CDR3 is TGTGCCAGCAGCTTACGGGAAGGGGGCGGGGAGCTGTTTTTT. Translated: CASSLREGGGELFF.

The J gene is TRBJ2-3, the V gene TRBV30; a possible D gene is TRBD2 (7 bases). CDR3 length: 15 amino acids. Germline CDR1 GTSNPN, CDR2 SVGIG (reference sequence). Trimming took off 0 bases at V and 0 bases at J, with 10 bases between the two ends. The CDR3 DNA reads TGTGCCTGGAGTGTCCGGGGGGCTAGCACAGATACGCAGTATTTT. Translated: CAWSVRGASTDTQYF.

This clone showed up just once. The V gene is TRBV11-2, the J gene TRBJ2-1; weak D call: TRBD2 (6 bases). Germline loops: CDR1 SGHAT, CDR2 FQNNGV. This CDR3 is 16 amino acids long. Trimming left V 5 bases short and J 3 bases short, with 17 bases between. CDR3 sequence: CASSQIGIGSYNEQFF. The CDR3 DNA reads as TGTGCCAGCAGCCAGATAGGGATCGGGAGCTACAATGAGCAGTTCTTC.